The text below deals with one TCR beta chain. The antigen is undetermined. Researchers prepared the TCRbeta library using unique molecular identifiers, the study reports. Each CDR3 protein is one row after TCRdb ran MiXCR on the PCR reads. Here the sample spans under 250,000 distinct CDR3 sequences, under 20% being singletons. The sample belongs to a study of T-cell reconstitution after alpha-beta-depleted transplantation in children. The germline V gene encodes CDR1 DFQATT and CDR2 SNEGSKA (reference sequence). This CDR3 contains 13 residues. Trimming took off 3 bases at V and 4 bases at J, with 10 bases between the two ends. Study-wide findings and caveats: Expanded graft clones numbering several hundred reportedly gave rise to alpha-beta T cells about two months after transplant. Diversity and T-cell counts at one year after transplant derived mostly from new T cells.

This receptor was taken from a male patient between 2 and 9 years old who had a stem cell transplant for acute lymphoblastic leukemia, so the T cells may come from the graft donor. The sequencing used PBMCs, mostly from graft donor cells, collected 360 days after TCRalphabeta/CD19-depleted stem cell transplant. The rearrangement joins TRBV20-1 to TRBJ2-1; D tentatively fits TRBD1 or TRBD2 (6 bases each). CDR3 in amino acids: CSASGGPYNEQFF. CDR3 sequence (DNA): TGCAGTGCTAGCGGGGGCCCTTACAATGAGCAGTTCTTC.